These 18 T cell receptor beta chains came from one sample sequenced in a study of cytomegalovirus exposure and HLA in healthy donors. Primers included in the PCR were 60 Vbeta and 13 Jbeta primers. Some clones are missing from TCRdb's copy, which holds only in-frame ones; the method was immunoSEQ multiplex PCR. There are 100,000 to 150,000 clones in the sample; over 70% occur only once, and more than 3% lies in the top ten. Sequences were obtained from PBMCs. The receptors stem from a woman aged 50 to 65 in good health and CMV-seronegative.

This clone turned up a few times. The J gene is TRBJ1-2, the V gene TRBV7-2; 12 nucleotides align to TRBD1. V gave up 5 bases and J gave up 4 bases; unmatched junction bases: 5. The CDR3 is 15 amino acids. Germline assignment: CDR1 SGHTA and CDR2 FQGNSA. The DNA for the CDR3 is TGTGCCAGCAGCACCGGGACAGGGGGCTTCTATGGCTACACCTTC. It translates to CASSTGTGGFYGYTF.

This chain connects TRBV30 to TRBJ2-3; weak D call: TRBD2 (6 bases). The CDR3 contains 14 residues. The V gene lost 1 base and the J gene lost 2 bases, with 10 bases spanning the gap. Germline CDR1 GTSNPN, CDR2 SVGIG (reference sequence). The CDR3 region has the DNA TGTGCCTGGAGTGGGCGGCGGGACACAGATACGCAGTATTTT. Its protein product is CAWSGRRDTDTQYF.

This clone was detected only once. CDR3 sequence (DNA): TGTGCCAGCAGGGGACAGGGGCATAACTATGGCTACACCTTC. It specifies CASRGQGHNYGYTF. The chain has TRBV6-5 and TRBJ1-2; TRBD1 matches at 10 bases. V gave up 6 bases and J gave up 1 base; unmatched junction bases: 2. Germline CDR1 and CDR2: MNHEY and SVGAGI. The CDR3 is made up of 14 amino acids.

The V gene is TRBV2, the J gene TRBJ2-1; TRBD2 matches at 7 bases. This CDR3 is 14 amino acids long. Germline V gene lookup returns CDR1 SNHLY and CDR2 FYNNEI. V was pared by 7 bases and J by 3 bases, with 6 bases of the junction left unmatched. The CDR3 loop is CASNLAGVYNEQFF. CDR3 in DNA: TGTGCCAGCAACCTGGCGGGAGTCTACAATGAGCAGTTCTTC. Using reference TRBV2 and TRBJ2-1 for the parts outside the CDR3, the full variable domain is EPEVTQTPSHQVTQMGQEVILRCVPISNHLYFYWYRQILGQKVEFLVSFYNNEISEKSEIFDDQFSVERPDGSNFTLKIRSTKLEDSAMYFCASNLAGVYNEQFFGPGTRLTVL.

The DNA of the CDR3 is TGTGCCAGCAGTTTATCGGGGCTTTCCGGGGAGCTGTTTTTT. It specifies CASSLSGLSGELFF. This chain links TRBV27 with TRBJ2-2; TRBD1 might be the D (5 bases). The CDR3 sequence is 14 residues long. Trimming pared 0 bases from V and 6 bases from J, leaving 8 bases between. Germline-derived CDR1 and CDR2 are MNHEY and SMNVEV (reference sequence).

The V and J genes are TRBV19 and TRBJ2-7, with D unclear. Germline V lookup: CDR1 LNHDA, CDR2 SQIVND (reference sequence). The CDR3 extends over 14 amino acids. With 2 bases removed from V and 3 bases from J, the gap between germline ends came to 11 bases. Written as DNA, the CDR3 is TGTGCCAGTAGTATATCTGCTTTCGGCTACGAGCAGTACTTC. Translating it yields CASSISAFGYEQYF.

The chain joins TRBV25-1 to TRBJ2-7, with TRBD2 identical over 9 bases. V gave up 6 bases and J gave up 4 bases; unmatched junction bases: 7. This CDR3 region has 14 residues. CDR1 is MGHDK, CDR2 SYGVNS, per germline. Here the CDR3 reads CASRNSGSLYEQYF. DNA of the CDR3: TGTGCCAGCAGGAATAGCGGGAGCCTTTACGAGCAGTACTTC.

The J gene is TRBJ2-7, the V gene TRBV10-1; 11 bases line up with TRBD2. Per germline, CDR1 WNHNN and CDR2 SYGVQD (reference sequence). The CDR3 runs 15 residues. J lost 3 bases, V lost 6 bases, and 7 bases had no gene match. CDR3 bases: TGCGCCAGCAGCCCGGGACTAGCGGAGAACTACGAGCAGTACTTC. It translates to CASSPGLAENYEQYF.

This chain links TRBV5-6 with TRBJ2-5; 8 bases align to TRBD1. This CDR3 region has 16 residues. J lost 5 bases, V lost 0 bases, and 9 bases had no gene match. Germline CDR1 and CDR2: SGHDT and YYEEEE. CDR3 DNA: TGTGCCAGCAGCTTGGGGACAGGGAATAGGATCGAGACCCAGTACTTC. Protein sequence: CASSLGTGNRIETQYF.

The sample holds one count of this clone. The chain is built from TRBV7-8 and TRBJ1-5; 10 positions match TRBD1. V lost 5 bases to trimming and J lost 4 bases; unmatched junction nucleotides: 2. CDR3 size: 14 residues. The germline V gene has CDR1 SGHVS and CDR2 FQNEAQ. The CDR3 protein is CASSRDRGNQPQHF. Here the CDR3 DNA reads TGTGCCAGCAGCCGGGACAGGGGAAATCAGCCCCAGCATTTT.

The gene calls are TRBV5-1 and TRBJ2-7; the match to TRBD2 covers 9 bases. Per germline, CDR1 SGHRS and CDR2 YFSETQ. V lost 1 base and J lost 6; bases outside the gene matches: 14. The CDR3 consists of 17 residues. The CDR3 sequence: CASSLLDEREVRSEQYF. CDR3 coding DNA: TGCGCCAGCAGCTTGCTGGACGAGCGGGAGGTTCGAAGCGAGCAGTACTTC.

The genes are TRBV6-5 and TRBJ1-2; TRBD1 aligns across 8 bases. The V segment lost 4 bases and the J segment 3 bases; nucleotides outside the gene matches: 7. The germline gives CDR1 MNHEY, CDR2 SVGAGI. This CDR3 region has 15 residues. The CDR3 DNA is TGTGCCAGCAGTTCGCAGGGGGCGCGGGACTATGGCTACACCTTC. Translation gives CASSSQGARDYGYTF.

This clone appeared once. The chain employs TRBV30 and TRBJ2-1; 11 nucleotides align to TRBD2. The germline V gene has CDR1 GTSNPN and CDR2 SVGIG (reference sequence). V lost 0 bases to trimming and J lost 7 bases; unmatched junction nucleotides: 8. This CDR3 has 16 amino acids. CDR3 sequence: CAWSVLIAGGPNEQFF. For the CDR3, the DNA is TGTGCCTGGAGTGTACTTATAGCGGGAGGGCCTAATGAGCAGTTCTTC.

V is TRBV9 and J is TRBJ1-1, with D tentatively TRBD1 (5 bases). CDR3 length: 14 residues. Germline V lookup: CDR1 SGDLS, CDR2 YYNGEE. Trimming removed 0 bases at V and 3 bases at J, with 9 bases between. CDR3 sequence reads: CASSVGVGDTEAFF. In DNA form, the CDR3 reads TGTGCCAGCAGCGTAGGAGTAGGGGACACTGAAGCTTTCTTT. The full variable domain, in which reference TRBV9 and TRBJ1-1 provide the parts outside the CDR3, is DSGVTQTPKHLITATGQRVTLRCSPRSGDLSVYWYQQSLDQGLQFLIQYYNGEERAKGNILERFSAQQFPDLHSELNLSSLELGDSALYFCASSVGVGDTEAFFGQGTRLTVV.

This clone was counted between two and nine times. This chain links TRBV5-1 with TRBJ1-6, with D maybe TRBD1 (6 bases). Trimming took off 0 bases at V and 7 bases at J, with 8 bases between the two ends. The CDR3 sequence is 14 residues long. Germline lookup yields CDR1 SGHRS and CDR2 YFSETQ. CDR3 bases: TGCGCCAGCAGCTTGGGACAGGCGAATTCACCCCTCCACTTT. The encoded protein is CASSLGQANSPLHF.

This clone was seen a handful of times. The chain joins TRBV7-8 to TRBJ1-1; D is unclear. There are 13 residues in the CDR3. The ends were cut back, 2 bases at V and 1 base at J, with 5 bases in the middle. The germline V gene encodes CDR1 SGHVS and CDR2 FQNEAQ. CDR3 amino acids: CASSLSGNTEAFF. For the CDR3, the DNA is TGTGCCAGCAGCTTATCAGGGAACACTGAAGCTTTCTTT. Full variable domain (rest looked up from reference TRBV7-8 and TRBJ1-1): GAGVSQSPRYKVAKRGQDVALRCDPISGHVSLFWYQQALGQGPEFLTYFQNEAQLDKSGLPSDRFFAERPEGSVSTLKIQRTQQEDSAVYLCASSLSGNTEAFFGQGTRLTVV.

V and J are TRBV4-3 and TRBJ2-1; TRBD2 agrees at 7 bases. CDR1 is LGHNA, CDR2 YSLEER, per germline. The V and J ends lost 2 bases and 4 bases, in that order; junction bases with no gene match: 5. This CDR3 is built from 15 residues. For the CDR3, the DNA is TGCGCCAGCAGCCAAACCCTGGGACTATACAATGAGCAGTTCTTC. This sequence encodes CASSQTLGLYNEQFF.

The chain joins TRBV7-2 to TRBJ1-2, with D maybe TRBD1 (5 bases). V was clipped by 5 bases and J by 6 bases, with 22 bases between them. This CDR3 is built from 16 residues. Germline CDR1 and CDR2: SGHTA and FQGNSA. CDR3: CASSPGGGHSGDGYTF. The CDR3 region has the DNA TGTGCCAGCAGCCCTGGGGGAGGCCACTCGGGCGATGGCTACACCTTC.